The 9 T cell receptor beta chains listed next were all sequenced from one sample in a study of shared clonotypes between healthy human individuals. Repertoires were generated with immunoSEQ multiplex PCR, while TCRdb's copy carries only in-frame clones and drops some. The sample has hundreds of thousands of clones; around 96% are singletons. Naive CD8 cells, CD45RO-negative and positively selected for CCR7, excluded terminally differentiated effector memory CD45RA+ cells. The specimen sequenced was naive CD8+ T cells sorted from blood. The receptors were sampled from a woman aged 25-40 years in good health.

The DNA for the CDR3 is TGCGCCAGCAGCTACAGGGAGGGGAGCACTGAAGCTTTCTTT. Translated, it gives CASSYREGSTEAFF. The chain uses TRBV10-2 and TRBJ1-1; possibly TRBD1 for D (6 bases). The CDR3 totals 14 residues. Germline CDR1 and CDR2: WSHSY and SAAADI. V dropped 6 bases and J dropped 4 bases, with 15 bases sitting between them.

This clone was seen once. The V call is TRBV7-2, the J call TRBJ2-1; D may be TRBD1 or TRBD2 (5 bases each). The V gene's germline CDR1 is SGHTA and CDR2 FQGNSA. Trimming removed 5 bases at V and 4 bases at J, with 18 bases between. The CDR3 spans 16 residues. The CDR3 DNA reads TGTGCCAGCAGCCTAACCGGACAAGAGGGGTACAATGAGCAGTTCTTC. This gives the protein CASSLTGQEGYNEQFF. The variable domain in full, completed from reference TRBV7-2 and TRBJ2-1, reads GAGVSQSPSNKVTEKGKDVELRCDPISGHTALYWYRQSLGQGLEFLIYFQGNSAPDKSGLPSDRFSAERTGGSVSTLTIQRTQQEDSAVYLCASSLTGQEGYNEQFFGPGTRLTVL.

Comment on this clone: Compared with germline, one end of the junction differs, possibly owing to a read error. The V call is TRBV15, the J call TRBJ1-5; TRBD1 matches 7 bases. CDR3 length equals 15 residues. Per germline, CDR1 LNHNV and CDR2 YYDKDF (reference sequence). CDR3 loop: CATSGDRVSNQPQHF. The CDR3 nucleotides read TGTGCCACCAGCGGAGACAGGGTTAGCAATCAGCCCCAGCATTTT.

This sequence joins TRBV27 and TRBJ2-7, with TRBD1 matching over 12 bases. CDR1 is MNHEY, CDR2 SMNVEV, per germline (reference sequence). The CDR3 is 16 residues long. Unmatched junction bases numbered 15, after V lost 8 bases and J lost 7 bases. The chain's CDR3 is CASSHSPGQGALEQYF. The CDR3, as DNA: TGTGCCAGCTCACACAGCCCGGGACAGGGGGCTCTGGAGCAGTACTTC.

V and J are TRBV27 and TRBJ1-2, with 8 nucleotides matching TRBD1. After removal of 6 bases from V and 4 bases from J, the junction contained 10 bases not matched to a gene. Germline V CDR1 and CDR2: MNHEY, SMNVEV (reference sequence). The CDR3 length is 15 residues. CDR3 coding DNA: TGTGCCAGCAGACGGACGGGACAGGAGAGCTATGGCTACACCTTC. It codes for CASRRTGQESYGYTF.

V usage is TRBV27 and J usage is TRBJ1-5, with D perhaps TRBD1 (6 bases). Per the germline V gene, CDR1 is MNHEY and CDR2 is SMNVEV (reference sequence). Trimming pared 6 bases from V and 0 bases from J, leaving 12 bases between. This CDR3 has 15 amino acids. CDR3 sequence (DNA): TGTGCCAGCAGGACCACAGGGTATAGCAATCAGCCCCAGCATTTT. It specifies CASRTTGYSNQPQHF.

The rearrangement links TRBV4-1 to TRBJ1-5; no firm D call. V shed 3 bases and J shed 1 base, with 13 bases lying between them. Germline V gene data show CDR1 as MGHRA and CDR2 as YSYEKL. The CDR3 is made up of 16 amino acids. The CDR3 coding sequence is TGCGCCAGCAGCCAGCTCGGTGATGGGAGCAATCAGCCCCAGCATTTT. Amino acid sequence: CASSQLGDGSNQPQHF.

V gene TRBV19 combines with J gene TRBJ2-3, with D maybe TRBD1 (5 bases). This CDR3 region has 15 residues. Germline V gene sequence: CDR1 LNHDA, CDR2 SQIVND (reference sequence). The V end lost 3 bases, the J end lost 6 bases, and 16 bases lay between the germline ends. The CDR3 is CASSMVQGLADTQYF. The DNA of the CDR3 is TGTGCCAGTAGTATGGTGCAGGGCCTTGCGGATACGCAGTATTTT.

The J gene is TRBJ1-6, the V gene TRBV20-1; no definite D call. Trimming cost V 6 bases and J 11 bases, with 8 bases left between them. The CDR3 length is 10 residues. Germline CDR1 DFQATT, CDR2 SNEGSKA (reference sequence). The CDR3 loop is CSALRPPLHF. CDR3 bases: TGCAGTGCCTTACGCCCACCCCTCCACTTT.